There are a few counts of the clone carrying this T cell receptor (delta chain). These data originate in a study of gamma-delta chains in newborns, infants, children. For the study at large: Polyclonal expansion of innate γδ T cells after birth follows microbial exposure.

This CDR3 region has 20 residues. Per germline, CDR1 GEAIGNYY and CDR2 EKD. Trimming left V 0 bases short and J 0 bases short, with 17 bases between. TCRdb reprocessed the reads through CATT. The repertoire includes thousands of delta-chain clones, approximately 2.9% of them detected once, and 12% to 15% sits in the top ten. The chain is built from TRDV2 and TRDJ3; D gene unclear. This receptor was obtained from a child who was a newborn, infant or young child, either healthy, febrile or measles-vaccinated (not recorded which). The material sequenced was blood. CDR3 sequence reads: CACDTGSTLPPSWDTRQMFF. DNA for the CDR3: TGTGCCTGTGACACCGGTTCGACTCTCCCCCCCTCCTGGGACACCCGACAGATGTTTTTC.